These 22 T cell receptor beta chains share one sample of origin, sequenced in a study of cytomegalovirus exposure and HLA in healthy donors. With 60 Vbeta and 13 Jbeta primers, the PCR was carried out. The protocol was immunoSEQ multiplex PCR, while the TCRdb copy is restricted to in-frame clones and leaves out a portion. The sample includes 85,000 to 130,000 clones, 70% to 80% seen only once; the top ten take roughly 0.79%. The sequenced material came from PBMCs. The origin of the receptors is a boy younger than 18 in good health and CMV-seronegative.

The chain links TRBV5-1 to TRBJ1-1, with 9 bases that match TRBD1. With V trimmed by 2 bases and J by 2 bases, 16 bases remained unmatched. Germline CDR1 SGHRS, CDR2 YFSETQ. This CDR3 contains 19 residues. CDR3 region: CASSFLWGDRARGNTEAFF. The CDR3 bases are TGCGCCAGCAGCTTTCTCTGGGGGGACAGGGCCCGGGGAAACACTGAAGCTTTCTTT.

The chain is built from TRBV5-8 and TRBJ1-4; D may be TRBD1 (6 bases). Germline V gene data show CDR1 as SGHTS and CDR2 as YDEGEE. The CDR3 totals 16 residues. The germline V and J ends were trimmed by 2 bases and 3 bases, with 14 bases remaining between them. CDR3 residues: CASSLRGTRANEKLFF. CDR3 coding DNA: TGTGCCAGCAGCTTAAGGGGGACGAGAGCTAATGAAAAACTGTTTTTT. Based on the CDR3 plus reference TRBV5-8 and TRBJ1-4, the full variable domain is EAGVTQSPTHLIKTRGQQATLRCSPISGHTSVYWYQQALGLGLQFLLWYDEGEERNRGNFPPRFSGRQFPNYSSELNVNALELEDSALYLCASSLRGTRANEKLFFGSGTQLSVL.

This clone was counted a few times. The rearrangement joins TRBV6-4 to TRBJ2-3; 10 bases are shared with TRBD1. The CDR3 contains 15 residues. J was trimmed by 4 bases and V by 0 bases; bases with no gene match: 1. Germline lookup yields CDR1 MRHNA and CDR2 SNTAGT. CDR3 sequence (DNA): TGTGCCAGCAGTGACTCGACAGGGGGCGCAGATACGCAGTATTTT. Its translation: CASSDSTGGADTQYF.

The V call is TRBV7-8, the J call TRBJ2-1; TRBD2 agrees at 13 bases. The V and J ends lost 5 bases and 7 bases, in that order; junction bases with no gene match: 11. Germline-derived CDR1 and CDR2 are SGHVS and FQNEAQ. This CDR3 has 17 residues. Here the CDR3 reads CASSPGTSGEGWNEQFF. As DNA, the CDR3 is TGTGCCAGCAGCCCAGGGACTAGCGGGGAGGGGTGGAATGAGCAGTTCTTC.

The chain has TRBV18 and TRBJ1-2; D perhaps matches TRBD1 (5 bases). The CDR3 spans 15 residues. Germline V lookup: CDR1 KGHSH, CDR2 LQKENI. With 5 bases removed from V and 4 bases from J, the gap between germline ends came to 17 bases. CDR3 sequence (DNA): TGTGCCAGCTCAGAAGAAAGAAGGACAACCTATGGCTACACCTTC. It codes for CASSEERRTTYGYTF.

The chain carries TRBV6-5 and TRBJ2-7; 8 positions match TRBD2. The germline V gene has CDR1 MNHEY and CDR2 SVGAGI. The CDR3 spans 15 residues. Unmatched junction bases numbered 9, after V lost 4 bases and J lost 4 bases. CDR3 in amino acids: CASSSGGSGEYEQYF. The CDR3 DNA sequence: TGTGCCAGCAGTTCCGGGGGTAGCGGGGAATACGAGCAGTACTTC.

The CDR3 is CASSLAGLAGHEQYF. Written as DNA, the CDR3 is TGTGCCAGCAGTTTGGCGGGACTAGCGGGACACGAGCAGTACTTC. The chain uses TRBV27 and TRBJ2-7, with 13 bases identical to TRBD2. Germline CDR1 is MNHEY and CDR2 is SMNVEV (reference sequence). The CDR3 is 15 residues long. V trimming: 3 bases; J trimming: 5 bases; junction bases outside the gene matches: 4.

This clone turned up a few times. The gene calls are TRBV30 and TRBJ1-5; a weak D match, TRBD1 (5 bases). Germline-derived CDR1 and CDR2 are GTSNPN and SVGIG (reference sequence). The CDR3 length is 13 residues. The V gene lost 2 bases and the J gene lost 3 bases, with 8 bases spanning the gap. CDR3 sequence: CAWSPGYNQPQHF. CDR3 DNA: TGTGCCTGGAGTCCAGGGTACAATCAGCCCCAGCATTTT.

This chain connects TRBV18 to TRBJ2-7, with D tentatively TRBD1 (6 bases). The CDR3 has 13 amino acids. Per germline, CDR1 KGHSH and CDR2 LQKENI. V was clipped by 8 bases and J by 3 bases, with 14 bases between them. CDR3: CASAADRSYEQYF. The CDR3 coding sequence is TGTGCCAGCGCGGCGGACAGAAGCTACGAGCAGTACTTC.

In its sample, this clone was seen a few times. The chain carries TRBV4-2 and TRBJ2-7, with D hard to call. The CDR3 sequence is 15 residues long. Germline lookup yields CDR1 LGHNA and CDR2 YNFKEQ. Trimming took off 4 bases at V and 0 bases at J, with 13 bases between the two ends. The CDR3 nucleotides read TGTGCCAGCAGCCCCTCTCAGGCAGCCTCCTACGAGCAGTACTTC. This gives the protein CASSPSQAASYEQYF.

The table lists this clone with a count of one. The chain recombines TRBV15 with TRBJ1-5; no firm D call. The CDR3 has 14 residues. The ends were cut back, 0 bases at V and 7 bases at J, with 10 bases in the middle. CDR1 and CDR2 (germline): LNHNV, YYDKDF (reference sequence). The CDR3 reads CATSRDEYRQPQHF. The CDR3 bases are TGTGCCACCAGCAGAGATGAGTATCGACAGCCCCAGCATTTT.

The rearrangement links TRBV7-8 to TRBJ2-7; D may be TRBD1 (5 bases). The CDR3 has 13 residues. Germline V gives CDR1 SGHVS, CDR2 FQNEAQ. Trimming stripped 3 bases from V and 2 bases from J, with 8 bases between. The CDR3 here is CASSLWTTYEQYF. The CDR3 DNA is TGTGCCAGCAGCTTGTGGACAACCTACGAGCAGTACTTC.

The CDR3 nucleotides read TGTGCCAGCAGCCCGCAGGGCCTTGAATCTTCCTACGAGCAGTACTTC. Translation: CASSPQGLESSYEQYF. The chain uses TRBV28 and TRBJ2-7, with D perhaps TRBD1 (5 bases). The CDR3 contains 16 residues. V was trimmed by 6 bases and J by 1 base, leaving 19 bases between them. Looked up from germline, CDR1 is MDHEN and CDR2 is SYDVKM.

The rearrangement links TRBV10-1 to TRBJ1-1; D gene ambiguous. Trimming stripped 0 bases from V and 3 bases from J, with 8 bases between. The CDR3 length is 14 residues. The V gene's germline CDR1 is WNHNN and CDR2 SYGVQD (reference sequence). DNA of the CDR3: TGCGCCAGCAGTGAGTCGAAGAGGGACACTGAAGCTTTCTTT. This gives the protein CASSESKRDTEAFF.

V and J are TRBV10-3 and TRBJ1-4, with 9 bases fitting TRBD1. V dropped 2 bases and J dropped 7; count of bases not matched to a gene: 5. The CDR3 is 15 amino acids. Germline V lookup: CDR1 ENHRY, CDR2 SYGVKD. CDR3: CAISEPGTGFEKLFF. CDR3 in DNA: TGTGCCATCAGTGAGCCCGGGACAGGGTTTGAAAAACTGTTTTTT.

The rearrangement links TRBV9 to TRBJ1-6; 9 bases agree with TRBD1. The trim removed 2 bases at V and 7 bases at J, leaving 4 bases unmatched. CDR3 size: 15 residues. Germline values: CDR1 SGDLS, CDR2 YYNGEE. This CDR3 is CASSVLQGANSPLHF. The CDR3 DNA reads TGTGCCAGCAGCGTCCTACAGGGGGCGAATTCACCCCTCCACTTT.

The chain has TRBV7-9 and TRBJ2-5, with D possibly being TRBD2 (6 bases). The V end lost 1 base, the J end lost 5 bases, and 8 bases lay between the germline ends. This CDR3 contains 13 residues. The germline V gene encodes CDR1 SEHNR and CDR2 FQNEAQ (reference sequence). This CDR3 is CASSLGGEETQYF. CDR3 in DNA: TGTGCCAGCAGCTTAGGGGGGGAGGAGACCCAGTACTTC. The full variable domain, rest sourced from reference TRBV7-9 and TRBJ2-5, is DTGVSQNPRHKITKRGQNVTFRCDPISEHNRLYWYRQTLGQGPEFLTYFQNEAQLEKSRLLSDRFSAERPKGSFSTLEIQRTEQGDSAMYLCASSLGGEETQYFGPGTRLLVL.

The chain employs TRBV30 and TRBJ2-1; the match to TRBD2 covers 13 bases. With V trimmed by 4 bases and J by 4 bases, 4 bases remained unmatched. The CDR3 runs to 15 residues. CDR1 is GTSNPN and CDR2 is SVGIG in the germline V gene (reference sequence). The CDR3 coding sequence is TGTGCCTGGACTGCGGGACTAGCGGGATACAATGAGCAGTTCTTC. Encoded protein: CAWTAGLAGYNEQFF.

This chain links TRBV6-1 with TRBJ1-5; no clear D gene. V lost 0 bases and J 8 bases, leaving 8 bases between the germline ends. The germline V gene encodes CDR1 MNHNS and CDR2 SASEGT. The CDR3 length is 13 residues. The CDR3 is CASSEALGEPQHF. The CDR3, as DNA: TGTGCCAGCAGTGAAGCCCTCGGGGAGCCCCAGCATTTT.

The V gene is TRBV6-6, the J gene TRBJ1-1, with 9 bases lining up with TRBD1. This CDR3 is 14 amino acids long. Looked up from germline, CDR1 is MNHNY and CDR2 is SVGAGI (reference sequence). Trimming at V came to 5 bases and at J to 1 base, leaving 2 bases not matched to a gene. Here the CDR3 reads CASSDRGSNTEAFF. CDR3 in DNA: TGTGCCAGCAGTGACAGGGGGTCGAACACTGAAGCTTTCTTT.

The J gene is TRBJ2-5, the V gene TRBV2; no firm D call. Trimming cost V 4 bases and J 2 bases, with 11 bases left between them. This CDR3 contains 14 residues. The germline CDR1 and CDR2 sequences are SNHLY and FYNNEI. CDR3 coding DNA: TGTGCCAGCAGTGTATTTACGCGGCAAGAGACCCAGTACTTC. This encodes CASSVFTRQETQYF.

The J gene is TRBJ1-2, the V gene TRBV6-5, with 8 bases matching TRBD1. The V and J ends lost 5 bases and 5 bases, in that order; junction bases with no gene match: 4. From germline, CDR1 is MNHEY and CDR2 SVGAGI. CDR3 length: 13 amino acids. The CDR3 sequence is CASSPTGGYGYTF. In DNA, the CDR3 is TGTGCCAGCAGTCCCACAGGGGGGTATGGCTACACCTTC.